This T cell receptor beta chain was observed in a study of shared clonotypes between healthy human individuals. For the study at large: Those who served as donors were a couple of women and a few men between the ages of 18 and 49.

Per germline, CDR1 SGHAT and CDR2 FQNNGV. The V segment lost 3 bases and the J segment 2 bases; nucleotides outside the gene matches: 9. The CDR3 totals 16 residues. The study enrolled healthy HIV-negative adults without recent acute infections or vaccinations as donors. Data came from immunoSEQ multiplex PCR; TCRdb stores just in-frame clones and leaves some out. Among hundreds of thousands of clones listed, roughly 77% were seen once. Sequenced material: PBMCs. The chain couples TRBV11-2 to TRBJ2-5, with 7 bases lining up with TRBD2. The receptor was derived from a woman in her thirties or forties in good health. Some clones in this sample may be carry-over from other donors' samples. The DNA for the CDR3 is TGTGCCAGCAGCTTTGTGTGGGGGGGGATACAAGAGACCCAGTACTTC. This gives the protein CASSFVWGGIQETQYF. The full variable domain, in which reference TRBV11-2 and TRBJ2-5 provide the parts outside the CDR3, is EAGVAQSPRYKIIEKRQSVAFWCNPISGHATLYWYQQILGQGPKLLIQFQNNGVVDDSQLPKDRFSAERLKGVDSTLKIQPAKLEDSAVYLCASSFVWGGIQETQYFGPGTRLLVL.